A single sample is the source of the 10 T cell receptor beta chains below, sequenced in a study of cytomegalovirus exposure and HLA in healthy donors. The PCR made use of 60 Vbeta and 13 Jbeta primers. The table came from immunoSEQ multiplex PCR; TCRdb's copy has only in-frame clones and leaves some out. The sample lists about 130,000 clones; roughly 79% were seen once. Sequencing was carried out using PBMCs. Source of these receptors: a man aged 18 to 29 in good health and CMV-seronegative.

V and J are TRBV2 and TRBJ2-3; perhaps TRBD1 as D (5 bases). The CDR3 is 13 residues long. CDR1 and CDR2 from the germline V gene are SNHLY and FYNNEI. V lost 9 bases to trimming and J lost 2 bases, with 12 bases between them. The CDR3 nucleotides are TGTGCCAGACGACAGATCCTCACAGATACGCAGTATTTT. It yields the protein CARRQILTDTQYF.

The V and J genes are TRBV2 and TRBJ2-1, with 7 bases aligning to TRBD2. Germline assignment: CDR1 SNHLY and CDR2 FYNNEI. V shed 6 bases, J shed 4 bases, and the junction held 9 bases outside the gene matches. CDR3 length equals 15 residues. Here the CDR3 DNA reads TGTGCCAGCAGGGCCAGGACTAGTTTGTACAATGAGCAGTTCTTC. This encodes CASRARTSLYNEQFF.

V and J are TRBV18 and TRBJ2-3; 8 nucleotides align to TRBD2. The CDR3 loop spans 14 amino acids. Germline CDR1 reads KGHSH; CDR2 reads LQKENI. V lost 8 bases and J lost 5; bases outside the gene matches: 9. Written as DNA, the CDR3 is TGTGCCAGCCATGGGCGGGGGGCCAAAGATACGCAGTATTTT. Its protein product is CASHGRGAKDTQYF.

The V and J genes are TRBV5-4 and TRBJ2-7, with 9 positions matching TRBD1. CDR3 size: 17 residues. The V gene's germline CDR1 is SGHNT and CDR2 YYREEE (reference sequence). Trimming cost V 4 bases and J 5 bases; bases outside gene matches: 16. Here the CDR3 reads CASSPPRAGTGINEQYF. The CDR3 bases are TGTGCCAGCAGCCCGCCCCGCGCCGGGACAGGGATCAACGAGCAGTACTTC.

The CDR3 DNA reads TGTGCCAGCAGTGAGGGATGGAAGGGAAGTAGAGAGACCCAGTACTTC. Translation: CASSEGWKGSRETQYF. The chain couples TRBV9 to TRBJ2-5; the D gene is possibly TRBD2 (5 bases). V lost 5 bases to trimming and J lost 4 bases, with 21 bases between them. The CDR3 length is 16 residues. Germline V CDR1 and CDR2: SGDLS, YYNGEE.

The genes are TRBV5-1 and TRBJ1-4, with TRBD1 matching 7 bases. The CDR3 has 16 amino acids. V trimming: 7 bases; J trimming: 8 bases; junction bases outside the gene matches: 17. CDR1 and CDR2 (germline): SGHRS, YFSETQ. The CDR3: CASAVSDRSFGEKLFF. In DNA, the CDR3 is TGCGCCAGCGCCGTCTCGGACAGGTCCTTTGGAGAAAAACTGTTTTTT.

This clone was seen only once. The V and J genes are TRBV5-1 and TRBJ1-6; TRBD1 might be the D (6 bases). The germline V gene has CDR1 SGHRS and CDR2 YFSETQ. The CDR3 is made up of 15 amino acids. V lost 3 bases to trimming and J lost 10 bases, with 17 bases between them. The CDR3 loop reads CASSYGRGSGSPLHF. The CDR3 bases are TGCGCCAGCAGCTACGGCAGGGGTTCGGGATCACCCCTCCACTTT.

This clone was detected a few times. The chain uses TRBV11-1 and TRBJ1-1; unclear D gene. In germline, CDR1 is SGHAT, CDR2 FQDESV (reference sequence). The CDR3 covers 11 residues. V was cut by 5 bases and J by 8 bases, with 9 bases left in between. The CDR3 coding sequence is TGTGCCAGCAGCATCGGGGAAGAAGCTTTCTTT. Encoded protein: CASSIGEEAFF. The full variable domain, rest sourced from reference TRBV11-1 and TRBJ1-1, is EAEVAQSPRYKITEKSQAVAFWCDPISGHATLYWYRQILGQGPELLVQFQDESVVDDSQLPKDRFSAERLKGVDSTLKIQPAELGDSAMYLCASSIGEEAFFGQGTRLTVV.

This clone was seen more than once but under ten times. The rearrangement uses TRBV7-8 and TRBJ1-2; D call uncertain. CDR1 and CDR2 (germline): SGHVS, FQNEAQ. The CDR3 runs to 16 residues. The ends were cut back, 5 bases at V and 0 bases at J, with 16 bases in the middle. Here the CDR3 DNA reads TGTGCCAGCAGCCCTAGGACGGGAGTCTCTAACTATGGCTACACCTTC. It specifies CASSPRTGVSNYGYTF.

The J gene is TRBJ2-5, the V gene TRBV7-9; D is uncertain. The CDR3 spans 12 residues. The V gene's germline CDR1 is SEHNR and CDR2 FQNEAQ (reference sequence). Trimming took off 6 bases at V and 1 base at J, with 6 bases between the two ends. CDR3 region: CASSFSQETQYF. DNA of the CDR3: TGTGCCAGCAGTTTTAGCCAAGAGACCCAGTACTTC.